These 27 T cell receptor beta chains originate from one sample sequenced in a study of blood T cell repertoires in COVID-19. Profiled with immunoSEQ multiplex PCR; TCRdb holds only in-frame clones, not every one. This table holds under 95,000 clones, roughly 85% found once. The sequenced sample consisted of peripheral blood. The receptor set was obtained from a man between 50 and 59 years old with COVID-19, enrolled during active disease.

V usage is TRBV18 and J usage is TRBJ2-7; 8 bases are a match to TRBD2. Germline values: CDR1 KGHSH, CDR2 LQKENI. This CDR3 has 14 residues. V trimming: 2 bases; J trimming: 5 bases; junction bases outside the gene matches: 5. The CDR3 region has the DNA TGTGCCAGCTCACCAACTATTAGCGGGAACGAGCAGTACTTC. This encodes CASSPTISGNEQYF.

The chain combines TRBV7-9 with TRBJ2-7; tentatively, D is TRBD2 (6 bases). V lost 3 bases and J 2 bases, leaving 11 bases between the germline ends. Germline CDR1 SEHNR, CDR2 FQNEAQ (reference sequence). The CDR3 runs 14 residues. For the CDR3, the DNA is TGTGCCAGCAGCTTCCGAGGGAGGACCTACGAGCAGTACTTC. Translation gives CASSFRGRTYEQYF.

CDR3 region: CAWSVEDQPQHF. The DNA for the CDR3 is TGTGCCTGGAGTGTGGAGGATCAGCCCCAGCATTTT. The chain recombines TRBV30 with TRBJ1-5; D uncertain. The CDR3 runs to 12 residues. Germline assignment: CDR1 GTSNPN and CDR2 SVGIG (reference sequence). V lost 0 bases and J lost 5, with 5 bases in between.

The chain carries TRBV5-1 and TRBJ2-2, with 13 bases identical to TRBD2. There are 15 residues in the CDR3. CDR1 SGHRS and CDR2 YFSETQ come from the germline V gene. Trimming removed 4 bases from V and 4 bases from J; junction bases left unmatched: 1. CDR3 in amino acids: CASSRTSGSTGELFF. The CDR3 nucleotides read TGCGCCAGCAGCAGGACTAGCGGGAGCACCGGGGAGCTGTTTTTT.

The DNA for the CDR3 is TGCGCCACCGCTCCAGGGACAACAACCTACGAGCAGTACTTC. Its protein product is CATAPGTTTYEQYF. V is TRBV5-1 and J is TRBJ2-7; a weak D match, TRBD1 (6 bases). Trimming cost V 9 bases and J 2 bases, with 18 bases left between them. CDR1 is SGHRS, CDR2 YFSETQ, per germline. The CDR3 has 14 residues.

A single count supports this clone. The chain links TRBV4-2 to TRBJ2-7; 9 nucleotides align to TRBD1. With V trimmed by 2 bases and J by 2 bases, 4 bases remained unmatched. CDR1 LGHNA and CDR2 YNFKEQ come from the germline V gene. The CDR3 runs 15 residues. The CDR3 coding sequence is TGTGCCAGCAGCCAACCGGGACAGGGAACCTACGAGCAGTACTTC. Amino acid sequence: CASSQPGQGTYEQYF.

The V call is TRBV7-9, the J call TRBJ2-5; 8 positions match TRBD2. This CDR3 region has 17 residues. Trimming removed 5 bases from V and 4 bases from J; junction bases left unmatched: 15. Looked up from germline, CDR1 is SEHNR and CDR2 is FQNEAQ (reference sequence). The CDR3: CASSPHGGAGVRETQYF. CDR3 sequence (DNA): TGTGCCAGCAGCCCACACGGGGGAGCGGGAGTTCGAGAGACCCAGTACTTC.

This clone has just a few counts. CDR3 sequence reads: CAWSVAADQPQHF. The CDR3 DNA follows: TGTGCCTGGAGTGTGGCTGCTGATCAGCCCCAGCATTTT. The rearrangement links TRBV30 to TRBJ1-5; D ambiguous. V dropped 0 bases and J dropped 5 bases, with 8 bases sitting between them. Germline V gene lookup returns CDR1 GTSNPN and CDR2 SVGIG (reference sequence). The CDR3 is made up of 13 amino acids.

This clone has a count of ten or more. The CDR3 here is CASSVKVAGGPQFF. CDR3 in DNA: TGTGCCAGCAGCGTAAAGGTAGCGGGAGGGCCGCAGTTCTTC. The chain combines TRBV9 with TRBJ2-1; 11 bases map to TRBD2. The CDR3 loop spans 14 amino acids. Trimming at V came to 1 base and at J to 12 bases, leaving 6 bases not matched to a gene. Germline V gene lookup returns CDR1 SGDLS and CDR2 YYNGEE.

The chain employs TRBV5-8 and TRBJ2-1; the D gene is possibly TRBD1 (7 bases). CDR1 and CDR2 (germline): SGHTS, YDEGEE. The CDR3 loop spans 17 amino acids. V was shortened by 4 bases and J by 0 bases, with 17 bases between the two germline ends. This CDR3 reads CASSPRQGGGSYNEQFF. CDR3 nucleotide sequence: TGTGCCAGCAGCCCCCGACAGGGAGGTGGCTCCTACAATGAGCAGTTCTTC.

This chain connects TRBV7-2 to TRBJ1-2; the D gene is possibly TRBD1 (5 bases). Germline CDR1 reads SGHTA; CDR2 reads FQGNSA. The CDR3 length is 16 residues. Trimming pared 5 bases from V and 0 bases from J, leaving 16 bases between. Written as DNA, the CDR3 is TGTGCCAGCAGCCACGGGGGTATGGGGACTAACTATGGCTACACCTTC. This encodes CASSHGGMGTNYGYTF. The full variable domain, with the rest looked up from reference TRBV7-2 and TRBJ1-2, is GAGVSQSPSNKVTEKGKDVELRCDPISGHTALYWYRQSLGQGLEFLIYFQGNSAPDKSGLPSDRFSAERTGGSVSTLTIQRTQQEDSAVYLCASSHGGMGTNYGYTFGSGTRLTVV.

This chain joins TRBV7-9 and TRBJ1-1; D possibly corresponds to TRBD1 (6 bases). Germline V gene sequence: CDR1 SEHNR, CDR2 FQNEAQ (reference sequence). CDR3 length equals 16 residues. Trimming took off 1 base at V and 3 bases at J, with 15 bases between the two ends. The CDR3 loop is CASSLVGQGPHTEAFF. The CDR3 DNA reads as TGTGCCAGCAGCTTAGTCGGGCAGGGGCCTCACACTGAAGCTTTCTTT.

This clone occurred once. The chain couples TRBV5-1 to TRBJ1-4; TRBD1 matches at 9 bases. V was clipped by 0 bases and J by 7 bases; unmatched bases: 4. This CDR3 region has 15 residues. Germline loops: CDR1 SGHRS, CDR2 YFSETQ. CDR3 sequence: CASSLVGQGFEKLFF. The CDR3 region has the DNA TGCGCCAGCAGCTTGGTAGGACAGGGGTTTGAAAAACTGTTTTTT.

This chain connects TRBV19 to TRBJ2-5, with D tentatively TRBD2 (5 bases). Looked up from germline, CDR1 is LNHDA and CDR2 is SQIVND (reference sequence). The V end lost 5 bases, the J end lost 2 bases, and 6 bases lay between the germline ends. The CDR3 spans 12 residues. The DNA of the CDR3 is TGTGCCAGTAGTGCGGGTCAAGAGACCCAGTACTTC. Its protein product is CASSAGQETQYF.

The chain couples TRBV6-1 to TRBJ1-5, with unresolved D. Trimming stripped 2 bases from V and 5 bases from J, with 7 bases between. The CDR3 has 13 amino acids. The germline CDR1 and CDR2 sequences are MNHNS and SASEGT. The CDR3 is CASSELSHQPQHF. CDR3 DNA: TGTGCCAGCAGTGAACTAAGTCATCAGCCCCAGCATTTT.

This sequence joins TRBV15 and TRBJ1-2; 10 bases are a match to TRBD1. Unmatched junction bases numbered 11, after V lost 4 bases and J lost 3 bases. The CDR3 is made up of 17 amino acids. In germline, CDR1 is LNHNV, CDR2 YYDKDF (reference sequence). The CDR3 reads CATSTDRGRGGDYGYTF. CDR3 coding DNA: TGTGCCACCAGCACTGACAGGGGGCGCGGTGGGGACTATGGCTACACCTTC.

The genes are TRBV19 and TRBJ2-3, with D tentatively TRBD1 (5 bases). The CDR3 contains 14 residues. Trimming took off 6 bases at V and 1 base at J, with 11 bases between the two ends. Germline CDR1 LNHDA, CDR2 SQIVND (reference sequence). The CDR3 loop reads CASRDLTGTDTQYF. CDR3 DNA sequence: TGTGCCAGTAGAGATCTGACAGGCACAGATACGCAGTATTTT. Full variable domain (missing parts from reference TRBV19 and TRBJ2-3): DGGITQSPKYLFRKEGQNVTLSCEQNLNHDAMYWYRQDPGQGLRLIYYSQIVNDFQKGDIAEGYSVSREKKESFPLTVTSAQKNPTAFYLCASRDLTGTDTQYFGPGTRLTVL.

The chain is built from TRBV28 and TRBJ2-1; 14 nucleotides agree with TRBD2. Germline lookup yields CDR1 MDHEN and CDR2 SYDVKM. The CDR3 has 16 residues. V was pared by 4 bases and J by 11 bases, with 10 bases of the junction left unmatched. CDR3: CASSSLGTSGRDKQFF. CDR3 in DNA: TGTGCCAGCAGTTCACTGGGGACTAGCGGGAGAGATAAGCAGTTCTTC.

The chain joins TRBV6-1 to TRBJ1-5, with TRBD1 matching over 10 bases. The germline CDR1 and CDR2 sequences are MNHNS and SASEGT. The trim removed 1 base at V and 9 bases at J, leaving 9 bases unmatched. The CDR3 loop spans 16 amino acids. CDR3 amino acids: CASSEDGGDRGRPQHF. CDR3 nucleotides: TGTGCCAGCAGTGAAGATGGAGGGGACAGGGGACGGCCCCAGCATTTT.

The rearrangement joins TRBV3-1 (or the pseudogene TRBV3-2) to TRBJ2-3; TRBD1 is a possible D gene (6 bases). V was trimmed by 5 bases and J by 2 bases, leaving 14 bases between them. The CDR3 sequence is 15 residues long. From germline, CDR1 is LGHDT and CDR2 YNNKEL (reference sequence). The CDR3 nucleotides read TGTGCCAGCAGCAGCCGACAGGATCTCACAGATACGCAGTATTTT. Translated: CASSSRQDLTDTQYF.

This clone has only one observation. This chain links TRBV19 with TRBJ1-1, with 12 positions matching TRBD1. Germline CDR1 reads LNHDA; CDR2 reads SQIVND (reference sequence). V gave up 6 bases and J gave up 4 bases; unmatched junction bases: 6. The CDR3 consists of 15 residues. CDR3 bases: TGTGCCAGTAGCAGGGACAGGGGGCCAGGCACTGAAGCTTTCTTT. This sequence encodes CASSRDRGPGTEAFF.

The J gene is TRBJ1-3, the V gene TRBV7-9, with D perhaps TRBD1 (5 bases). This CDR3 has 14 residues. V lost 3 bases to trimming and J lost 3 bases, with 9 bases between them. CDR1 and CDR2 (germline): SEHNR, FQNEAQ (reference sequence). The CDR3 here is CASSFGGDGNTIYF. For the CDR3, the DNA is TGTGCCAGCAGCTTTGGGGGGGATGGAAACACCATATATTTT. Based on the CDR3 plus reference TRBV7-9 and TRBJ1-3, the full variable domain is DTGVSQNPRHKITKRGQNVTFRCDPISEHNRLYWYRQTLGQGPEFLTYFQNEAQLEKSRLLSDRFSAERPKGSFSTLEIQRTEQGDSAMYLCASSFGGDGNTIYFGEGSWLTVV.

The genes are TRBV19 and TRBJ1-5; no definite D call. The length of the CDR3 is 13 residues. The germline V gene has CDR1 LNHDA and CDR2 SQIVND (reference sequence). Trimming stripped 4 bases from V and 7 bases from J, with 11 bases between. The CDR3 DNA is TGTGCCAGTAGTACCGCCCGTGGCCAGCCCCAGCATTTT. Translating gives CASSTARGQPQHF. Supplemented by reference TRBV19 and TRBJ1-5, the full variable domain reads DGGITQSPKYLFRKEGQNVTLSCEQNLNHDAMYWYRQDPGQGLRLIYYSQIVNDFQKGDIAEGYSVSREKKESFPLTVTSAQKNPTAFYLCASSTARGQPQHFGDGTRLSIL.

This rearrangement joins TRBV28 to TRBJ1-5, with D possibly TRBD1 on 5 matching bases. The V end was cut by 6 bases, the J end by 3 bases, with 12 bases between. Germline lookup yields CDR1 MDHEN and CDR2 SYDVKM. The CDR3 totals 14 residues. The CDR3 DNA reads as TGTGCCAGCAGCCGTAGACAGCTCAATCAGCCCCAGCATTTT. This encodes CASSRRQLNQPQHF.

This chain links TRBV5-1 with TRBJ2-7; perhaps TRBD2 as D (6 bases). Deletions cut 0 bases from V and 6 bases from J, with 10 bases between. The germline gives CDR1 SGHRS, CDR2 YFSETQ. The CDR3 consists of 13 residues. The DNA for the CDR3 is TGCGCCAGCAGCTTGGCCGGGGGAGCCGAGCAGTACTTC. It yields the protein CASSLAGGAEQYF.

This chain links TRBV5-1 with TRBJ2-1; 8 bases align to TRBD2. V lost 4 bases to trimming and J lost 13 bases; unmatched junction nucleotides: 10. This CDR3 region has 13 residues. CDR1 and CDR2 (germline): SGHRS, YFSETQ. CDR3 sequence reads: CASSRGLAAPQFF. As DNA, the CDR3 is TGCGCCAGCAGCCGCGGACTAGCAGCTCCCCAGTTCTTC.

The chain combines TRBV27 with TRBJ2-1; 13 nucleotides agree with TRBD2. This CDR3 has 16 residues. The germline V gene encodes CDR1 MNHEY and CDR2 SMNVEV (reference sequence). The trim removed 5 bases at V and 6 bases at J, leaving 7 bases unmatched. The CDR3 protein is CASSKLTSGRGNEQFF. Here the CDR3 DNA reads TGTGCCAGCAGTAAACTAACTAGCGGGAGGGGCAATGAGCAGTTCTTC.